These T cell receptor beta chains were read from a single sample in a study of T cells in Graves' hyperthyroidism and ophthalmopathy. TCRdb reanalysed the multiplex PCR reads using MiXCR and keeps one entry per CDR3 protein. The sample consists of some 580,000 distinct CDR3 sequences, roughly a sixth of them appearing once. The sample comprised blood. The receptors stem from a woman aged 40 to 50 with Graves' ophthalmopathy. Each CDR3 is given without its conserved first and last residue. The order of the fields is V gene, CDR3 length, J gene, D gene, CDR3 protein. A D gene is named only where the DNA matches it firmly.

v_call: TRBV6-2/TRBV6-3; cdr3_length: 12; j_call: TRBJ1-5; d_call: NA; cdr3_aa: ASSLTGPEQPQH
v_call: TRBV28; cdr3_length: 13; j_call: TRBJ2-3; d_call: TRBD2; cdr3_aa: ASSFSGRGTDTQY
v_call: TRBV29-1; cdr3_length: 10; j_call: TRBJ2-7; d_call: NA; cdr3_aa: SAGDTFYEQY
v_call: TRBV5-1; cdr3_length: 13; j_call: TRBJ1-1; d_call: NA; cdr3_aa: ASSLVGLGSTEAF
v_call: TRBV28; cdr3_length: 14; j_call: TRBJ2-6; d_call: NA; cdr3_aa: ASSAPNFSGANVLT
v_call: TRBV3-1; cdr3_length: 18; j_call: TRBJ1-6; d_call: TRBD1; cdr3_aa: ASSQGWGDRYSSYNSPLH
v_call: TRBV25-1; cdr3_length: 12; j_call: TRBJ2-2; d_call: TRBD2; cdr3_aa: ASSGTSRTGELF
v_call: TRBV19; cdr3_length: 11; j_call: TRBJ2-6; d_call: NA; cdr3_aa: ASRRSGANVLT
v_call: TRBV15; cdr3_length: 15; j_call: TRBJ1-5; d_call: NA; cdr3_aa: ATSRDLSGQGYQPQH
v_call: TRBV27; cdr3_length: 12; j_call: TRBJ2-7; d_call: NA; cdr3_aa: ASSPQGRGYEQY
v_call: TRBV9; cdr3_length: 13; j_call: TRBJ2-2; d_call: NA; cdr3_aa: ASSVDADVPGELF
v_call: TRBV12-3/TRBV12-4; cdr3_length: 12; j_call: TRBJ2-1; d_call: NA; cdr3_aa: ASTPGTLYNEQF
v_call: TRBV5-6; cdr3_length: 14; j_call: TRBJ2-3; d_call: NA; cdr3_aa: ASSTGQTLFTDTQY
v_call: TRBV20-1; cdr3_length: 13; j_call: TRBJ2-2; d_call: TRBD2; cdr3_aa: SASRAGGGTGELF
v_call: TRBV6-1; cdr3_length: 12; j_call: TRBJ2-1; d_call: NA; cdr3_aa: AIRRGSSYNEQF
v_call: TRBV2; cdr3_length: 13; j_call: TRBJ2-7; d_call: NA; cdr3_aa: ASTNRLGISYEQY
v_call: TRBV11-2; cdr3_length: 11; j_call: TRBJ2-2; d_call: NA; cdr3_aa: ASSLGLGSELF
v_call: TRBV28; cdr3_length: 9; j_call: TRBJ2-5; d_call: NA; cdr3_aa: ASGLQETQY
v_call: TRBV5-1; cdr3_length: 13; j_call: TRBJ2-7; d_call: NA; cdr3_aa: ASSPSPGTYEEQY
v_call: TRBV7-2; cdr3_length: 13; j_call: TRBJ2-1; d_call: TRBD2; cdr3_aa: ASSLWAGEGNVQF
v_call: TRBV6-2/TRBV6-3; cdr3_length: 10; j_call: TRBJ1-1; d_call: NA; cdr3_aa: ASSYPDKGAF
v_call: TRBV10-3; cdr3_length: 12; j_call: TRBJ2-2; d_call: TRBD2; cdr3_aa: ATGGGMDTGELF
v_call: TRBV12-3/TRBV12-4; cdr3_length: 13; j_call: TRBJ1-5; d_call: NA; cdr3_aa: ASRQGVYSNQPQH
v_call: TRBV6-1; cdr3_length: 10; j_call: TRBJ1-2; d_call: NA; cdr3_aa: ASSEGGSGYT
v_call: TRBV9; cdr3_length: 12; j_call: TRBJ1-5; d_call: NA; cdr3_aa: ASSVGPLGQPQH
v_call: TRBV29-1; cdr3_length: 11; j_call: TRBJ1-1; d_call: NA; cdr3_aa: SVVGQWNTEAF